This TCR beta chain derives from a study of HIV-infected patients and healthy controls. Each CDR3 protein is one row after TCRdb ran MiXCR on the 5' RACE reads. The sample consists of 15,000 to 20,000 distinct CDR3 sequences, around 17% of them appearing once. This clonotype was recorded many times. This CDR3 contains 14 residues. Germline V gene lookup returns CDR1 MNHEY and CDR2 SMNVEV (reference sequence). V lost 5 bases and J 3 bases, leaving 12 bases between the germline ends. J is TRBJ2-3 and V is TRBV27; tentatively, D is TRBD2 (6 bases). This sequence originates from a human donor in good health. Sequenced input: CD8+ T cells from blood. The CDR3 sequence is CASSPRLETDTQYF. The DNA for the CDR3 is TGTGCCAGCAGTCCCCGACTAGAAACAGATACGCAGTATTTT.